Presented here are 4 T cell receptor beta chains from one specimen sequenced in a study of blood T cells in healthy people across ages. The authors ran a second PCR of 7 to 11 cycles using a sample-barcoded 5' primer and a J-beta primer mix. TCRdb ran MiXCR on the 5' RACE reads and lists one entry per CDR3 protein. The repertoire holds around 800,000 distinct CDR3 sequences, with more than 25% as singletons. The data also belong to a second study, concerning T cells of mothers and their children.

Sequencing was done on a sample of blood. Receptors were obtained from a boy aged 5-17 years in good health.

The CDR3 protein is CASSQPPQAGELFF. For the CDR3, the DNA is TGTGCCAGCAGCCAGCCCCCCCAAGCCGGGGAGCTGTTTTTT. J is TRBJ2-2 and V is TRBV14; unclear D gene. Trimming removed 3 bases from V and 6 bases from J, with 11 bases in between. The CDR3 sequence is 14 residues long. Germline assignment: CDR1 SGHDN and CDR2 FVKESK.

J is TRBJ1-5 and V is TRBV12-3 or TRBV12-4, with D tentatively TRBD1 (5 bases). V lost 2 bases and J lost 6, with 11 bases in between. There are 14 residues in the CDR3. The CDR3 spells CASSLRAGTQPQHF. CDR3 nucleotide sequence: TGTGCCAGCAGTTTAAGGGCAGGGACTCAGCCCCAGCATTTT.

In this sample, this clonotype turned up a few times. The CDR3 coding sequence is TGTGCCAGCACCCTCCCCGGGACAGGGGCAACTAATGAAAAACTGTTTTTT. Encoded protein: CASTLPGTGATNEKLFF. V gene TRBV28 combines with J gene TRBJ1-4, with TRBD1 matching over 10 bases. V trimming: 7 bases; J trimming: 0 bases; junction bases outside the gene matches: 8. CDR3 length equals 17 residues. Germline CDR1 and CDR2: MDHEN and SYDVKM.

J is TRBJ2-7 and V is TRBV12-3 or TRBV12-4; D is uncertain. The CDR3 is 13 residues long. V was shortened by 6 bases and J by 3 bases, with 12 bases between the two germline ends. The CDR3 region is CASSPVGFYEQYF. The CDR3 nucleotides are TGTGCCAGCAGCCCCGTGGGATTCTACGAGCAGTACTTC.